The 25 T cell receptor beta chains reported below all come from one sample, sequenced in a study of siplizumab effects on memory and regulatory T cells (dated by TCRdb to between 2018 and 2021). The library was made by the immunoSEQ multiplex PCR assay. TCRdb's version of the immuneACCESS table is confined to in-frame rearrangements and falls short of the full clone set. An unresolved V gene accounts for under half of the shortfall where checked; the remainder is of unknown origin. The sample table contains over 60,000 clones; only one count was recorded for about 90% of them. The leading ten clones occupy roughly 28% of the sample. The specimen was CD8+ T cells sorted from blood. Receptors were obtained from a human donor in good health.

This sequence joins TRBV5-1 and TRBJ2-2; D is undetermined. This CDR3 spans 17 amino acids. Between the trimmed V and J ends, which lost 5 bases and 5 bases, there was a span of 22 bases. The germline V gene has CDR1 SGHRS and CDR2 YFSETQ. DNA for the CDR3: TGCGCCAGCAGTCCTGACGGGCCGGCAGTGGGAACCGGGGAGCTGTTTTTT. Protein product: CASSPDGPAVGTGELFF.

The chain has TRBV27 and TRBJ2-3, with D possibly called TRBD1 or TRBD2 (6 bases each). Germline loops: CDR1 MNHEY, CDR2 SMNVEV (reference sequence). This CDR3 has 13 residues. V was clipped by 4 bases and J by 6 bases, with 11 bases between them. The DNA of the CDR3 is TGTGCCAGCAGTTCCGGAGGGGGGGATACGCAGTATTTT. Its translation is CASSSGGGDTQYF.

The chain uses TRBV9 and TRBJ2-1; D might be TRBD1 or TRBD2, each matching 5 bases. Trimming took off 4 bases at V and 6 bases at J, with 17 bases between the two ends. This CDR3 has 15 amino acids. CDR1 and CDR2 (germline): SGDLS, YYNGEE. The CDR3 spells CASSSGTTLGNEQFF. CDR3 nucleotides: TGTGCCAGCAGCTCCGGGACCACTCTGGGCAATGAGCAGTTCTTC.

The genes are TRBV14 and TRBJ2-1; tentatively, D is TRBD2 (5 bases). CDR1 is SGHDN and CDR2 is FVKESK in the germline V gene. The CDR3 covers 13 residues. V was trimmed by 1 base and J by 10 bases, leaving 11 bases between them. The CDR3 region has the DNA TGTGCCAGCAGCCAAGTATCTCCTAGCGAGCAGTTCTTC. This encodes CASSQVSPSEQFF.

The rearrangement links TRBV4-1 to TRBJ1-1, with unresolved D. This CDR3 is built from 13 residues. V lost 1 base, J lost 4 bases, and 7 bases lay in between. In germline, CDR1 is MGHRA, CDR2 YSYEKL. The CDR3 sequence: CASSQARGTEAFF. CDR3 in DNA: TGCGCCAGCAGCCAAGCTCGGGGCACTGAAGCTTTCTTT.

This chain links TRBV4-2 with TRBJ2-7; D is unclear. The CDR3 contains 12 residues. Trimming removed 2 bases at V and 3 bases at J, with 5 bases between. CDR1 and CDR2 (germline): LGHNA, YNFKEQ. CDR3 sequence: CASSQTGYEQYF. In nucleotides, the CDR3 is TGTGCCAGCAGCCAAACCGGCTACGAGCAGTACTTC.

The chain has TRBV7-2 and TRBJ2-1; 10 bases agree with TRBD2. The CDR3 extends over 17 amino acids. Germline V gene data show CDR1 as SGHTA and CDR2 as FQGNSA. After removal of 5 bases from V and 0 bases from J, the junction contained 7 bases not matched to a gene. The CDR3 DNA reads TGTGCCAGCAGCCTCATAGCGGGGGGTCTCTCCTACAATGAGCAGTTCTTC. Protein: CASSLIAGGLSYNEQFF.

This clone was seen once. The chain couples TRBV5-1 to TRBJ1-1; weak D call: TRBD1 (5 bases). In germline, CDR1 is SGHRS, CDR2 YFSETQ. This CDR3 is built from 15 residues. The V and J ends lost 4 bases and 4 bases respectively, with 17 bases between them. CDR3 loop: CASSLIQGSSTEAFF. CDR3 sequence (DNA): TGCGCCAGCAGCCTGATTCAGGGATCGAGCACTGAAGCTTTCTTT.

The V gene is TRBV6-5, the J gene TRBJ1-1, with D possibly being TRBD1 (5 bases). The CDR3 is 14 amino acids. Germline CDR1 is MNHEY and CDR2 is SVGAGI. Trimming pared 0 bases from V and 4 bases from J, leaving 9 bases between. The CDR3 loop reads CASSYSQGTTEAFF. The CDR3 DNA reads TGTGCCAGCAGTTACTCTCAGGGAACCACTGAAGCTTTCTTT.

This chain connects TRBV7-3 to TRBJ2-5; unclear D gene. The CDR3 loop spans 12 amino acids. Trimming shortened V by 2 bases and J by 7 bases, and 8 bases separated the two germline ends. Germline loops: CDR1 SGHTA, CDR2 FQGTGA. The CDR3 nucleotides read TGTGCCAGCAGCTTAGACCCAGGGACCCAGTACTTC. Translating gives CASSLDPGTQYF.

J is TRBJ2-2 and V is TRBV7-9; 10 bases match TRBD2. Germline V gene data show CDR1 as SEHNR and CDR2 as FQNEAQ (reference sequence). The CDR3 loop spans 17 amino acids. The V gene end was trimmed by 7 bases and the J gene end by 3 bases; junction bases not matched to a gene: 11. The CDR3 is CASNRNSGGSDTGELFF. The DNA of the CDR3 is TGTGCCAGCAACAGGAATAGCGGGGGGTCGGACACCGGGGAGCTGTTTTTT.

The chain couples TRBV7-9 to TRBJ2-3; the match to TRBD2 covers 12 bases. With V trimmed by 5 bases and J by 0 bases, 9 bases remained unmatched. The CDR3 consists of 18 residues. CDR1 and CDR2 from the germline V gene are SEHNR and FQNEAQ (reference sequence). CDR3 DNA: TGTGCCAGCAGCGAGTGGACTAGCGGGGCTACAAGCACAGATACGCAGTATTTT. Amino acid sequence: CASSEWTSGATSTDTQYF.

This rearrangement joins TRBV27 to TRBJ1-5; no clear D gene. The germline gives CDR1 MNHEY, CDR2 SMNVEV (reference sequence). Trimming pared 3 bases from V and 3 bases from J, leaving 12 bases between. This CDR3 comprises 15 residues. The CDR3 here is CASSFSEELNQPQHF. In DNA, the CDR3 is TGTGCCAGCAGTTTTTCGGAGGAGCTCAATCAGCCCCAGCATTTT.

CDR3 amino acids: CASGLWGGTEAFF. The CDR3, as DNA: TGTGCTAGTGGTTTGTGGGGGGGGACTGAAGCTTTCTTT. The V call is TRBV12-5, the J call TRBJ1-1; tentative D call: TRBD1 (5 bases). The CDR3 runs 13 residues. The V end lost 2 bases, the J end lost 5 bases, and 9 bases lay between the germline ends. CDR1 LGHNT and CDR2 FRNRAP come from the germline V gene.

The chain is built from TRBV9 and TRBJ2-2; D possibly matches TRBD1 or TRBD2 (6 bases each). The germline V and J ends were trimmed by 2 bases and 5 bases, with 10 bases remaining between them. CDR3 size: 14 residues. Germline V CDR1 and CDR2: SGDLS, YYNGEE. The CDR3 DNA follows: TGTGCCAGCAGCGTCGGGGGCGGTACCGGGGAGCTGTTTTTT. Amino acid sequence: CASSVGGGTGELFF.

The CDR3 DNA is TGCGCCAGCAGCCAAGTCGGCGTCCGGGGGGCTGAAGCTTTCTTT. Protein: CASSQVGVRGAEAFF. The rearrangement links TRBV4-1 to TRBJ1-1; weak D call: TRBD1 (5 bases). V shed 1 base and J shed 6 bases, with 15 bases lying between them. CDR3 length equals 15 residues. Germline V gene sequence: CDR1 MGHRA, CDR2 YSYEKL.

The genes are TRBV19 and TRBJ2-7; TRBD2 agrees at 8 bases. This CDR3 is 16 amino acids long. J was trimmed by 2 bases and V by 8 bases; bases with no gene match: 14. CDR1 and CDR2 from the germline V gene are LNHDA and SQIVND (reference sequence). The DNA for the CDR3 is TGTGCCAGTCGCCGAGACGGGGGGGGGCGAACCTACGAGCAGTACTTC. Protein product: CASRRDGGGRTYEQYF.

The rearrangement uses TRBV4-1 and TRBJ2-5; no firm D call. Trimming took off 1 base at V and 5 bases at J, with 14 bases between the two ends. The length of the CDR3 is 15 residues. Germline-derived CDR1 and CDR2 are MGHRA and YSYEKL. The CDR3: CASSQVSVGPETQYF. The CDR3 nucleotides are TGCGCCAGCAGCCAAGTCAGTGTAGGCCCCGAGACCCAGTACTTC.

CDR3 DNA: TGTGCCAGCAGCTCCTCGTGGGAGCAGTACTTC. Encoded protein: CASSSSWEQYF. This chain connects TRBV7-9 to TRBJ2-7; no definite D call. The CDR3 is 11 residues long. From germline, CDR1 is SEHNR and CDR2 FQNEAQ (reference sequence). V was shortened by 4 bases and J by 7 bases, with 8 bases between the two germline ends.

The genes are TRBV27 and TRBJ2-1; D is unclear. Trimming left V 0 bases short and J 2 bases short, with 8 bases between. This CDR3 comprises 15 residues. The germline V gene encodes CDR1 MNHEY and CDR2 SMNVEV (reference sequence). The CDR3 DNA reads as TGTGCCAGCAGTTTATCGGTGCCTCCCTACAATGAGCAGTTCTTC. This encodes CASSLSVPPYNEQFF.

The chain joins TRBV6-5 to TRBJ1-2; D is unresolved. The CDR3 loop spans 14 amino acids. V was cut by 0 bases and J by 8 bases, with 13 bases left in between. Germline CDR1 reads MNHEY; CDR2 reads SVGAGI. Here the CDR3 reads CASSYSPPVDGYTF. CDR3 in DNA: TGTGCCAGCAGTTACTCCCCGCCGGTGGACGGCTACACCTTC.

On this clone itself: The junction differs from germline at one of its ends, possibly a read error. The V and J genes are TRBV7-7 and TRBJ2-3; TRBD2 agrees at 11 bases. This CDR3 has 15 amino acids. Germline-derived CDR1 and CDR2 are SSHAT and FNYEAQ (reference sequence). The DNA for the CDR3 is TGTGCTAGCAGCATGACTAGCGGGACGACAGATACGCAGTATTTT. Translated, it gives CASSMTSGTTDTQYF.

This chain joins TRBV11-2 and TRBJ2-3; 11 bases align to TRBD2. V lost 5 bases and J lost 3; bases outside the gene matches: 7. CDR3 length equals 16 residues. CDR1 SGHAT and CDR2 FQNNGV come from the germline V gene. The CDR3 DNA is TGTGCCAGCAGCCCTGAATTAGCGGGAGGGACAGATACGCAGTATTTT. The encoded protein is CASSPELAGGTDTQYF.

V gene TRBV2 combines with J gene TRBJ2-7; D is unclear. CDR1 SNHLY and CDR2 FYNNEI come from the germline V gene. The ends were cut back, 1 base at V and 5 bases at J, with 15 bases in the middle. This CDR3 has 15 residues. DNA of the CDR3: TGTGCCAGCAGTGAAGAGGCCTTTAAGGCCCACGAGCAGTACTTC. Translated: CASSEEAFKAHEQYF. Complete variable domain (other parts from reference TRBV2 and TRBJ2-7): EPEVTQTPSHQVTQMGQEVILRCVPISNHLYFYWYRQILGQKVEFLVSFYNNEISEKSEIFDDQFSVERPDGSNFTLKIRSTKLEDSAMYFCASSEEAFKAHEQYFGPGTRLTVT.

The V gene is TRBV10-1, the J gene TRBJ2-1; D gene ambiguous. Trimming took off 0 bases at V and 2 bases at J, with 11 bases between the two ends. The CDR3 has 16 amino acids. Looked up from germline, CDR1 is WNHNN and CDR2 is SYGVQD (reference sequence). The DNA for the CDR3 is TGCGCCAGCAGTGAGTCCCTGGTACCCCCCTACAATGAGCAGTTCTTC. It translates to CASSESLVPPYNEQFF.